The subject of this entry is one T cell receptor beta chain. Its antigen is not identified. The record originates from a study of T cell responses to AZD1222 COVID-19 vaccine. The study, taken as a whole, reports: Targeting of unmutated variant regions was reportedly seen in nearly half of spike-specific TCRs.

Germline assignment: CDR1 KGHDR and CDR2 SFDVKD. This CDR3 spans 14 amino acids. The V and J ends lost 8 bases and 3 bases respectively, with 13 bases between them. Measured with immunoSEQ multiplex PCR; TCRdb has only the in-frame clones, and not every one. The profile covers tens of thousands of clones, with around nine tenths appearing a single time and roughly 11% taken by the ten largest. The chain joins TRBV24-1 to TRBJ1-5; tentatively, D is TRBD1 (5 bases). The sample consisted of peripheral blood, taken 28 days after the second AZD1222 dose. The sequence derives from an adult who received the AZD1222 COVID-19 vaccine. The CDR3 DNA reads TGTGCCACCACCCCTGGACACCTCAATCAGCCCCAGCATTTT. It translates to CATTPGHLNQPQHF.